These 27 T cell receptor beta chains share one sample of origin, sequenced in a study of technical replicates of blood from several donors. Data came from immunoSEQ multiplex PCR; TCRdb stores just in-frame clones and leaves some out. This sample carries roughly 80,000 clones, approximately 94% of them seen once, and the ten largest clones take about 0.37%. The sequenced material came from T cells isolated from PBMCs. The origin of the receptors is a human donor in good health.

The chain couples TRBV19 to TRBJ2-7, with 10 bases fitting TRBD1. The ends lost 5 bases at V and 6 bases at J; junction bases unmatched: 10. The CDR3 runs 15 residues. The germline CDR1 and CDR2 sequences are LNHDA and SQIVND (reference sequence). CDR3: CASSRKGQGFPEQYF. Here the CDR3 DNA reads TGTGCCAGTAGTCGTAAGGGACAGGGGTTCCCCGAGCAGTACTTC. The variable domain in full, with the rest retrieved from reference TRBV19 and TRBJ2-7, is DGGITQSPKYLFRKEGQNVTLSCEQNLNHDAMYWYRQDPGQGLRLIYYSQIVNDFQKGDIAEGYSVSREKKESFPLTVTSAQKNPTAFYLCASSRKGQGFPEQYFGPGTRLTVT.

The V call is TRBV27, the J call TRBJ2-7, with a possible D match to TRBD2 (5 bases). CDR1 MNHEY and CDR2 SMNVEV come from the germline V gene (reference sequence). Trimming pared 5 bases from V and 7 bases from J, leaving 12 bases between. The CDR3 runs to 12 residues. In DNA form, the CDR3 reads TGTGCCAGCAGTGGTCGCTCGGGAGAGCAGTACTTC. It translates to CASSGRSGEQYF.

This chain's CDR3 is CASSPIARGGPTDTQYF. Here the CDR3 DNA reads TGTGCCAGCAGCCCGATAGCGAGGGGAGGGCCGACAGATACGCAGTATTTT. This rearrangement joins TRBV14 to TRBJ2-3, with 7 positions matching TRBD2. V shed 4 bases, J shed 3 bases, and the junction held 13 bases outside the gene matches. The CDR3 length is 17 residues. Germline V gene lookup returns CDR1 SGHDN and CDR2 FVKESK. The entire variable domain, with the rest obtained from reference TRBV14 and TRBJ2-3, is as follows: EAGVTQFPSHSVIEKGQTVTLRCDPISGHDNLYWYRRVMGKEIKFLLHFVKESKQDESGMPNNRFLAERTGGTYSTLKVQPAELEDSGVYFCASSPIARGGPTDTQYFGPGTRLTVL.

The CDR3 DNA reads TGTGCCAGCAGTTACTTCGGGACTAGTTACGAGCAGTACTTC. Translation gives CASSYFGTSYEQYF. The gene calls are TRBV6-6 and TRBJ2-7; 8 nucleotides line up with TRBD2. CDR3 length: 14 residues. The J segment lost 4 bases and the V segment lost 1 base, leaving 3 bases of the junction unmatched. Germline V gene sequence: CDR1 MNHNY, CDR2 SVGAGI (reference sequence).

The chain employs TRBV6-5 and TRBJ2-7; a possible D gene is TRBD1 (6 bases). The V gene's germline CDR1 is MNHEY and CDR2 SVGAGI. The CDR3 is 14 amino acids. The V gene lost 2 bases and the J gene lost 2 bases, with 10 bases spanning the gap. The CDR3 region is CASSYEQGTYEQYF. The DNA of the CDR3 is TGTGCCAGCAGTTACGAACAGGGCACCTACGAGCAGTACTTC.

The genes are TRBV25-1 and TRBJ1-1; tentatively, D is TRBD1 (5 bases). Per the germline V gene, CDR1 is MGHDK and CDR2 is SYGVNS. The CDR3 length is 13 residues. The germline V and J ends were trimmed by 3 bases and 6 bases, with 11 bases remaining between them. The DNA for the CDR3 is TGTGCCAGCAGTGACAGGGTTAAGGCTGAAGCTTTCTTT. Its protein is CASSDRVKAEAFF.

The V call is TRBV30, the J call TRBJ1-2; D is possibly TRBD1 (6 bases). There are 15 residues in the CDR3. Trimming cost V 2 bases and J 0 bases, with 13 bases left between them. CDR1 is GTSNPN and CDR2 is SVGIG in the germline V gene (reference sequence). The chain's CDR3 is CAWSIQGASNYGYTF. The CDR3 DNA is TGTGCCTGGAGTATACAGGGAGCCTCTAACTATGGCTACACCTTC.

This clone appeared once. The V and J genes are TRBV6-1 and TRBJ2-2; 7 bases agree with TRBD2. V was pared by 3 bases and J by 4 bases, with 8 bases of the junction left unmatched. Germline V CDR1 and CDR2: MNHNS, SASEGT. CDR3 length: 16 amino acids. The CDR3 spells CASSDPGLVITGELFF. The CDR3 nucleotides read TGTGCCAGCAGTGACCCCGGACTAGTAATCACCGGGGAGCTGTTTTTT.

This chain connects TRBV4-1 to TRBJ2-7; 7 bases map to TRBD1. The CDR3 contains 16 residues. After removal of 2 bases from V and 5 bases from J, the junction contained 12 bases not matched to a gene. The V gene's germline CDR1 is MGHRA and CDR2 YSYEKL. The CDR3 DNA reads as TGCGCCAGCAGCCAACCCCCTCGAGGGGGCCTACACGAGCAGTACTTC. Amino acids: CASSQPPRGGLHEQYF.

The chain employs TRBV5-4 and TRBJ2-5; possibly TRBD1 for D (7 bases). Trimming shortened V by 0 bases and J by 4 bases, and 10 bases separated the two germline ends. The germline V gene encodes CDR1 SGHNT and CDR2 YYREEE (reference sequence). This CDR3 is built from 14 residues. The CDR3 here is CASSLAGGRETQYF. CDR3 sequence (DNA): TGTGCCAGCAGCTTGGCAGGGGGGCGAGAGACCCAGTACTTC.

V gene TRBV6-5 combines with J gene TRBJ2-1, with TRBD1 as a possible D gene (5 bases). CDR3 length equals 14 residues. Germline assignment: CDR1 MNHEY and CDR2 SVGAGI. V was trimmed by 8 bases and J by 6 bases, leaving 17 bases between them. The CDR3 nucleotides read TGTGCCAGCTCACAGGCCGGCAGTTCCAATGAGCAGTTCTTC. It yields the protein CASSQAGSSNEQFF.

The rearrangement links TRBV27 to TRBJ2-1, with D possibly being TRBD2 (5 bases). CDR3 length: 16 amino acids. The germline gives CDR1 MNHEY, CDR2 SMNVEV (reference sequence). V shed 5 bases and J shed 2 bases, with 16 bases lying between them. The CDR3 loop reads CASSPSNMGAYNEQFF. The CDR3 DNA reads TGTGCCAGCAGTCCCAGCAACATGGGAGCCTACAATGAGCAGTTCTTC.

This rearrangement joins TRBV10-3 to TRBJ2-1; 8 positions match TRBD2. This CDR3 comprises 15 residues. Germline values: CDR1 ENHRY, CDR2 SYGVKD. V lost 0 bases, J lost 5 bases, and 3 bases stayed unmatched. The CDR3, as DNA: TGTGCCATCAGTGAGTCTTTAGCGGGGAACAATGAGCAGTTCTTC. Its protein product is CAISESLAGNNEQFF.

V and J are TRBV6-6 and TRBJ2-7; perhaps TRBD2 as D (5 bases). CDR1 and CDR2 from the germline V gene are MNHNY and SVGAGI (reference sequence). Trimming removed 5 bases from V and 1 base from J, with 12 bases in between. The CDR3 loop spans 14 amino acids. This chain's CDR3 is CASSPTWTSYEQYF. The CDR3 DNA reads as TGTGCCAGCAGTCCCACTTGGACTTCCTACGAGCAGTACTTC.

A word on this clone: Distinct nucleotide sequences in the sample also encode this CDR3. This sequence joins TRBV29-1 and TRBJ1-2; tentative D call: TRBD1 (5 bases). With 7 bases removed from V and 2 bases from J, the gap between germline ends came to 8 bases. Germline V gene sequence: CDR1 SQVTM, CDR2 ANQGSEA. The CDR3 covers 11 residues. The chain's CDR3 is CSAQGNYGYTF. CDR3 sequence (DNA): TGCAGCGCCCAGGGAAACTATGGCTACACCTTC.

The chain uses TRBV7-3 and TRBJ1-1; no clear D gene. Trimming stripped 2 bases from V and 1 base from J, with 5 bases between. The CDR3 is 13 amino acids. CDR1 and CDR2 (germline): SGHTA, FQGTGA. As DNA, the CDR3 is TGTGCCAGCAGCTTAGCACAGAACACTGAAGCTTTCTTT. It yields the protein CASSLAQNTEAFF.

The chain couples TRBV30 to TRBJ2-7; D is uncertain. Germline values: CDR1 GTSNPN, CDR2 SVGIG (reference sequence). The germline V and J ends were trimmed by 2 bases and 4 bases, with 12 bases remaining between them. This CDR3 has 13 residues. CDR3 sequence (DNA): TGTGCCTGGAGTTCGGGTATCGAGTACGAGCAGTACTTC. Amino acids: CAWSSGIEYEQYF.

This chain joins TRBV14 and TRBJ2-7; 10 nucleotides agree with TRBD1. This CDR3 comprises 15 residues. Germline trimming cut 0 bases from V and 4 bases from J; bases unmatched to any gene: 3. Germline CDR1 is SGHDN and CDR2 is FVKESK. The CDR3 protein is CASSQEGQGIYEQYF. The CDR3 coding sequence is TGTGCCAGCAGCCAAGAGGGACAGGGGATATACGAGCAGTACTTC.

This chain connects TRBV9 to TRBJ2-3; possible D gene TRBD2, 6 bases. Germline V gene lookup returns CDR1 SGDLS and CDR2 YYNGEE. The CDR3 spans 15 residues. The V end lost 0 bases, the J end lost 2 bases, and 10 bases lay between the germline ends. The CDR3 DNA reads as TGTGCCAGCAGCGTAGGAGCGGGCATCACAGATACGCAGTATTTT. This sequence encodes CASSVGAGITDTQYF. Filled out from reference TRBV9 and TRBJ2-3, the complete variable domain reads DSGVTQTPKHLITATGQRVTLRCSPRSGDLSVYWYQQSLDQGLQFLIQYYNGEERAKGNILERFSAQQFPDLHSELNLSSLELGDSALYFCASSVGAGITDTQYFGPGTRLTVL.

Notes on this clone: Other DNA variants within this sample encode the same CDR3. The CDR3 here is CASSIGTSSYNEQFF. The CDR3 region has the DNA TGTGCCAGTAGTATAGGGACTAGCTCCTACAATGAGCAGTTCTTC. The chain joins TRBV19 to TRBJ2-1, with 7 bases that match TRBD2. The CDR3 runs 15 residues. Germline trimming cut 1 base from V and 0 bases from J; bases unmatched to any gene: 0. Germline V CDR1 and CDR2: LNHDA, SQIVND (reference sequence).

This sequence joins TRBV14 and TRBJ1-2, with TRBD1 identical over 8 bases. This CDR3 has 18 residues. Unmatched junction bases numbered 9, after V lost 0 bases and J lost 0 bases. CDR1 is SGHDN, CDR2 FVKESK, per germline. For the CDR3, the DNA is TGTGCCAGCAGCCAAGATCCCTGGACAGGGACTTCTAACTATGGCTACACCTTC. This codes for CASSQDPWTGTSNYGYTF.

Here the CDR3 reads CASRAPLAVPSTDTQYF. DNA of the CDR3: TGTGCCAGCAGAGCCCCTCTAGCGGTGCCTAGCACAGATACGCAGTATTTT. The rearrangement uses TRBV2 and TRBJ2-3; 7 nucleotides match TRBD2. Germline V CDR1 and CDR2: SNHLY, FYNNEI. V lost 6 bases, J lost 0 bases, and 12 bases stayed unmatched. CDR3 length: 17 amino acids.

The chain uses TRBV2 and TRBJ2-5; TRBD1 might be the D (5 bases). Between the trimmed V and J ends, which lost 7 bases and 7 bases, there was a span of 7 bases. CDR1 and CDR2 from the germline V gene are SNHLY and FYNNEI. CDR3 size: 10 residues. CDR3: CASNQGTQYF. Written as DNA, the CDR3 is TGTGCCAGCAATCAGGGGACCCAGTACTTC.

This clone was seen a handful of times. The chain has TRBV25-1 and TRBJ2-3; 9 nucleotides match TRBD2. CDR1 and CDR2 (germline): MGHDK, SYGVNS. Losses at the gene ends were 5 bases for V and 2 bases for J; bases not matched to a gene: 5. CDR3 length: 15 amino acids. Here the CDR3 reads CASSPPSGITDTQYF. The CDR3, as DNA: TGTGCCAGCAGTCCCCCTAGCGGGATCACAGATACGCAGTATTTT. The full variable domain, completed using reference TRBV25-1 and TRBJ2-3, is EADIYQTPRYLVIGTGKKITLECSQTMGHDKMYWYQQDPGMELHLIHYSYGVNSTEKGDLSSESTVSRIRTEHFPLTLESARPSHTSQYLCASSPPSGITDTQYFGPGTRLTVL.

The genes are TRBV25-1 and TRBJ2-7; possible D gene TRBD2, 6 bases. V lost 4 bases, J lost 5 bases, and 15 bases lay in between. The V gene's germline CDR1 is MGHDK and CDR2 SYGVNS. The CDR3 runs to 14 residues. CDR3: CASSVGRPIDEQYF. Written as DNA, the CDR3 is TGTGCCAGCAGTGTCGGGAGACCCATTGACGAGCAGTACTTC.

The CDR3 loop reads CASSNRNLVYNEQFF. The CDR3 DNA sequence: TGTGCCAGCAGTAACAGGAATCTCGTATACAATGAGCAGTTCTTC. This chain uses TRBV28 with TRBJ2-1, with TRBD1 as a possible D gene (5 bases). CDR1 MDHEN and CDR2 SYDVKM come from the germline V gene. V was trimmed by 5 bases and J by 4 bases, leaving 15 bases between them. The CDR3 contains 15 residues.

A single count supports this clone. This chain joins TRBV7-2 and TRBJ2-7, with TRBD2 identical over 11 bases. The ends lost 2 bases at V and 6 bases at J; junction bases unmatched: 3. This CDR3 has 14 amino acids. Germline-derived CDR1 and CDR2 are SGHTA and FQGNSA. Written as DNA, the CDR3 is TGTGCCAGCAGCTTATTAGCGGGAGGGCCCGAGCAGTACTTC. This encodes CASSLLAGGPEQYF.